In its sample, the clone carrying this T cell receptor beta chain was seen a few times. Its antigen is currently unknown. A 5'RACE template-switching step, the method used to make TCR cDNA, added a universal primer site and UMIs. Via MiXCR, TCRdb re-called the 5' RACE reads, giving one row per CDR3 protein. The table shows 500,000 to 650,000 distinct CDR3 sequences, with 13% occurring only once. Unmatched junction bases numbered 9, after V lost 0 bases and J lost 7 bases. The germline CDR1 and CDR2 sequences are SGHTA and FQGNSA. The CDR3 covers 17 residues. The data originate from a study of T cells after yellow fever vaccination. Looking at the study overall: Fractions of low cell number were prepared using SMART-Seq v4 Ultra Low Input.

Findings and caveats of the study: FACS-sorted repertoires could contain abundant clonotypes contaminating from the bulk population. A large majority of primary-vaccination clones showed up again after the booster (approximately 96% CD4, 88% CD8).

The origin of this receptor is a man younger than 40 who received the YFV17D yellow fever vaccine. This sequence joins TRBV7-2 and TRBJ2-1, with 10 bases matching TRBD2. The sequenced sample was PBMCs, obtained on the day of the yellow fever booster vaccination. CDR3 bases: TGTGCCAGCAGCTTAGCGGCGAGTAGCGGGAGGATAAATGAGCAGTTCTTC. It encodes CASSLAASSGRINEQFF.